The T cell receptor (beta chain) under discussion was sequenced for a study of cytomegalovirus exposure and HLA in healthy donors. The PCR made use of 60 Vbeta and 13 Jbeta primers. Using immunoSEQ multiplex PCR, the repertoire was profiled, and TCRdb retains in-frame clones only, with some absent. The sample has 250,000 or so clones, 81% seen once. This CDR3 is 13 amino acids long. The germline V gene has CDR1 SGHAT and CDR2 FQNNGV. V dropped 1 base and J dropped 4 bases, with 5 bases sitting between them. This chain joins TRBV11-2 and TRBJ2-1, with D unresolved. This receptor was obtained from a woman aged 55-70 years in good health and CMV-seropositive. What was sequenced was PBMCs. This CDR3 reads CASSLGSYNEQFF. The CDR3 region has the DNA TGTGCCAGCAGCTTAGGTAGTTACAATGAGCAGTTCTTC.